This section outlines one TCR beta chain sequence together with its context. Its matching antigen is unknown. Germline CDR1 SGHVS, CDR2 FQNEAQ. The CDR3 is 14 amino acids. V lost 6 bases to trimming and J lost 7 bases; unmatched junction nucleotides: 4. These data originate in a study of T cells after yellow fever vaccination. Overall study findings and caveats: CD4 and CD8 compartments shared a small share of clonotypes, likely from convergent recombination.

The study made its TCR cDNA through 5'RACE template switching. That step introduced a universal primer site along with UMIs. TCRdb analysed the 5' RACE reads with MiXCR anew, one entry per CDR3 protein. The sample gives around 320,000 distinct CDR3 sequences, approximately 4% of which show up once; 15% to 20% is in the top ten. The TCR originated in a man between 18 and 35 years old who received the YFV17D yellow fever vaccine. The sample in question was PBMCs, obtained 15 days after the yellow fever booster vaccination. The chain has TRBV7-8 and TRBJ1-6; TRBD1 agrees at 9 bases. The CDR3 reads CASRLDRGNSPLHF. The CDR3 coding sequence is TGTGCCAGCAGACTCGACAGGGGGAATTCACCCCTCCACTTT.